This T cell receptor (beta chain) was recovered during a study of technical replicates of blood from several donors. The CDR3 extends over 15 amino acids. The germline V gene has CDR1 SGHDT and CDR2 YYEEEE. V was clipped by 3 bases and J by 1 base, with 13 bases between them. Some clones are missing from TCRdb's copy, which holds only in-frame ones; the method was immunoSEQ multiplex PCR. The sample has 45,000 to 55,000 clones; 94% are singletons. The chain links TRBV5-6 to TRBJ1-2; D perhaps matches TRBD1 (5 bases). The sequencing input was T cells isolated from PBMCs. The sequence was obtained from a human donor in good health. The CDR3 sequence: CASSWEKGFNYGYTF. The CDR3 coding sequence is TGTGCCAGCAGCTGGGAAAAGGGGTTTAACTATGGCTACACCTTC. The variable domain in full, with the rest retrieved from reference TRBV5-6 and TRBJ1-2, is DAGVTQSPTHLIKTRGQQVTLRCSPKSGHDTVSWYQQALGQGPQFIFQYYEEEERQRGNFPDRFSGHQFPNYSSELNVNALLLGDSALYLCASSWEKGFNYGYTFGSGTRLTVV.